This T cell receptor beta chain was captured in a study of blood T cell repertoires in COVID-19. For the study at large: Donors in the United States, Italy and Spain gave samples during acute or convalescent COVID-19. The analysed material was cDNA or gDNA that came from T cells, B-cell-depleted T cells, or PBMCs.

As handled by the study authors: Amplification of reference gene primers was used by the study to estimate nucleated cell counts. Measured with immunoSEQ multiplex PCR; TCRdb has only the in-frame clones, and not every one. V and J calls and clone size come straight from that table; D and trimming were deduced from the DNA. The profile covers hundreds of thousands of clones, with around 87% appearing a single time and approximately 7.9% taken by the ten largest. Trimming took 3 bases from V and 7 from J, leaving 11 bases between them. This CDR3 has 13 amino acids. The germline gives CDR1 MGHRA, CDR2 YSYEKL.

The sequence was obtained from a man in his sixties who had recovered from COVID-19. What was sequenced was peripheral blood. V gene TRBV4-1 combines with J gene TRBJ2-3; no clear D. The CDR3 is CASSQGPSNTQYF. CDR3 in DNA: TGCGCCAGCAGCCAGGGCCCCTCCAATACGCAGTATTTT.